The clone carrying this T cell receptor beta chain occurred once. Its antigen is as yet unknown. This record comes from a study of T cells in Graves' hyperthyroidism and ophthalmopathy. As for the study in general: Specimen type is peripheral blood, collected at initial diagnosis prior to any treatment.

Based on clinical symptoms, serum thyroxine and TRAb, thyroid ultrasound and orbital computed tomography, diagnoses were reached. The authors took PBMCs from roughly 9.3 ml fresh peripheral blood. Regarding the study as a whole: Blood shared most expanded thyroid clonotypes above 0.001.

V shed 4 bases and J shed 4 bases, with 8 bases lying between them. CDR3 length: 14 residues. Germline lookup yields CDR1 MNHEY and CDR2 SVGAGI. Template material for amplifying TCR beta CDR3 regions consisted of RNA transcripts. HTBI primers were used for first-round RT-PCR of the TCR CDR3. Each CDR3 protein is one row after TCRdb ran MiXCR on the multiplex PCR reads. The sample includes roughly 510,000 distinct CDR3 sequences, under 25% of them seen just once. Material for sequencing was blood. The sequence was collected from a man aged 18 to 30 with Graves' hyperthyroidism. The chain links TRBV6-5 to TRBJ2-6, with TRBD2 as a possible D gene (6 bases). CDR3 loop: CASSSAGGANVLTF. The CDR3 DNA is TGTGCCAGCAGTTCCGCGGGGGGGGCCAACGTCCTGACTTTC.